This T cell receptor (beta chain) originates from a study of T cells in Graves' hyperthyroidism and ophthalmopathy. Looked up from germline, CDR1 is WSHSY and CDR2 is SAAADI. The V and J ends lost 3 bases and 4 bases, in that order; junction bases with no gene match: 8. The CDR3 sequence is 15 residues long. What was amplified from RNA transcripts were TCR beta CDR3 regions. The TCR CDR3 was amplified in a first-round RT-PCR using the HTBI primer set. One entry per CDR3 protein results from TCRdb running MiXCR on the multiplex PCR reads. The data contain under 130,000 distinct CDR3 sequences, approximately 48% of them seen just once; the ten biggest clones take up about 25%. Newly diagnosed patients aged 18 to 65 had hyperthyroidism of under 2 months' duration. About this clonotype: As yet, its antigen is unknown.

Overall study findings and caveats: Ophthalmopathy was identified by the model a median about 6 months ahead of onset.

This chain connects TRBV10-2 to TRBJ2-7; 8 nucleotides align to TRBD1. The sequencing input was blood. The sequence derives from a middle-aged man with Graves' hyperthyroidism. CDR3 DNA sequence: TGCGCCAGCAGTGAACTGGCAGGGGGCGGGTACGAGCAGTACTTC. Residues: CASSELAGGGYEQYF.